The clone carrying this TCR beta chain has a single count. These data belong to a study of T cells in localized non-small cell lung cancer. V lost 0 bases to trimming and J lost 4 bases, with 10 bases between them. The CDR3 has 15 amino acids. Looked up from germline, CDR1 is SGHRS and CDR2 is YFSETQ. Some clones are missing from TCRdb's copy, which holds only in-frame ones; the method was immunoSEQ multiplex PCR. The profile shows approximately 1,400 clones, about 23% of them singletons. V and J are TRBV5-1 and TRBJ1-4; tentative D call: TRBD1 (5 bases). The TCR sequence derives from a man aged 18 to 49 with stage II lung adenocarcinoma. Sequencing was performed on normal lung tissue next to the tumor, taken before any cancer treatment. The chain's CDR3 is CASSLETALNEKLFF. Written as DNA, the CDR3 is TGCGCCAGCAGCTTGGAGACAGCCCTTAATGAAAAACTGTTTTTT. The whole variable domain, remainder taken from reference TRBV5-1 and TRBJ1-4, is KAGVTQTPRYLIKTRGQQVTLSCSPISGHRSVSWYQQTPGQGLQFLFEYFSETQRNKGNFPGRFSGRQFSNSRSEMNVSTLELGDSALYLCASSLETALNEKLFFGSGTQLSVL.